Listed below are T cell receptor beta chains from one sample, sequenced in a study of CD4 T cells in relation to SARS-CoV-2 and coronaviruses. These receptors have no known antigen. Profiled with immunoSEQ multiplex PCR; TCRdb holds only in-frame clones, not every one. The sample carries 9,500 to 13,000 clones, 84% recorded once. The sample was CD4+ T cells from PBMCs, cultured in vitro. The receptors were sampled from a human donor in good health. Each CDR3 is given with its conserved first and last residue. D genes are given only for firm matches. The size field is filled for only some rows; it gives once, few, many or a size class.

DNA,CDR3,J,V,D,size
TGCGCCAGCAGCCGACTAGCGGGAGTCAGGGATGAGCAGTTCTTC,CASSRLAGVRDEQFF,TRBJ2-1,TRBV4-1,TRBD2,NA
TGTGCCAGCAGTGATCCAGGCAGGAACACTGAAGCTTTCTTT,CASSDPGRNTEAFF,TRBJ1-1,TRBV25-1,NA,once
TGCAGCGCGGGGGAATATAGTCAGCCCCAGCATTTT,CSAGEYSQPQHF,TRBJ1-5,TRBV29-1,NA,once
TGTGCCAGCAGCTGGGACAGGGGGCTAAATGAAAAACTGTTTTTT,CASSWDRGLNEKLFF,TRBJ1-4,TRBV5-4,TRBD1,NA
TGTGCCAGCAGCCCACGGGAGGGACAGGGCACATTGGGCTATGGCTACACCTTC,CASSPREGQGTLGYGYTF,TRBJ1-2,TRBV11-2,TRBD1,NA
TGTGCCAGCTCACCCTACATCGATGAGCAGTTCTTC,CASSPYIDEQFF,TRBJ2-1,TRBV18,NA,NA
TGTGCCAGCAGCCAAGACCTCCTAGCGGGGGGCCGAAGCTCCTACGAGCAGTACTTC,CASSQDLLAGGRSSYEQYF,TRBJ2-7,TRBV3-1/TRBV3-2,TRBD2,NA
TGTGCCAGCAGCTTTGGGTTGGCCGAGGACACTGAAGCTTTCTTT,CASSFGLAEDTEAFF,TRBJ1-1,TRBV5-6,NA,NA
TGCAGCGTTGTTATTGGGGGAATAGCTTTCTTT,CSVVIGGIAFF,TRBJ1-1,TRBV29-1,NA,NA
TGTGCCAGCAGCCGAGTTGGACAGAGCTCCTACGAGCAGTACTTC,CASSRVGQSSYEQYF,TRBJ2-7,TRBV7-9,NA,NA
TGTGCCAGTGGGGCCCCCGGGACAGCCGCCTACGAGCAGTACTTC,CASGAPGTAAYEQYF,TRBJ2-7,TRBV19,TRBD1,NA
TGTGCCAGCAGCTCCACTAGCTTCGAGCAGTTCTTC,CASSSTSFEQFF,TRBJ2-1,TRBV6-6,NA,NA
TGTGCCAGCAGCCAAGATCTAAGCGTACCCTACAATGAGCAGTTCTTC,CASSQDLSVPYNEQFF,TRBJ2-1,TRBV4-2,NA,NA
TGTGCCAGCAGACAGGGCAATGGGTACGAGCAGTACTTC,CASRQGNGYEQYF,TRBJ2-7,TRBV3-1/TRBV3-2,NA,NA
TGTGCCAGCAGCCTATACCAAGAGACCCAGTACTTC,CASSLYQETQYF,TRBJ2-5,TRBV12-3/TRBV12-4,NA,NA
TGTGCCAGCAGTCCAGGGACAGCTCAGAGAAGCTCCTATAATTCACCCCTCCACTTT,CASSPGTAQRSSYNSPLHF,TRBJ1-6,TRBV27,TRBD1,few
TGTGCCAGTAGTATGGATCAGAGGGGGTATGGAGAAAAACTGTTTTTT,CASSMDQRGYGEKLFF,TRBJ1-4,TRBV19,NA,NA
TGCGCCAGCAGCTCGATTACTCTTACCTACGAGCAGTACTTC,CASSSITLTYEQYF,TRBJ2-7,TRBV5-1,NA,few
TGTGCCAGCAGTTACGGGTACGGGAGTAAAGAGACCCAGTACTTC,CASSYGYGSKETQYF,TRBJ2-5,TRBV6-5,NA,once
TGTGCCAGCAGTCATCGGGTCCAAGAGACCCAGTACTTC,CASSHRVQETQYF,TRBJ2-5,TRBV12-3/TRBV12-4,NA,NA
TGTGCCGGCAGCTTAGATTCGGACAGGGGCGGGGAGCTGTTTTTT,CAGSLDSDRGGELFF,TRBJ2-2,TRBV11-2,TRBD1,NA
TGTGCCAGCAGCTGGGGGGCCGAGGATACGCAGTATTTT,CASSWGAEDTQYF,TRBJ2-3,TRBV5-6,NA,NA
TGTGCCAGCAGCGCCTCTAGCGAACGAGGGACGCAGTATTTT,CASSASSERGTQYF,TRBJ2-3,TRBV9,NA,NA
TGTGCCAGCAGCCCTCGGACTATCGCCTGCAAGGCCCAGTACTTC,CASSPRTIACKAQYF,TRBJ2-5,TRBV3-1/TRBV3-2,NA,NA
TGTGCCAGCAGCCCGGGACAGGGATCGCTATCTGGAAACACCATATATTTT,CASSPGQGSLSGNTIYF,TRBJ1-3,TRBV3-1/TRBV3-2,TRBD1,NA
TGTGCCAGCAGCGAGGGACAGCTACCCTCCTACGAGCAGTACTTC,CASSEGQLPSYEQYF,TRBJ2-7,TRBV7-2,TRBD1,NA
TGTGCCAGAAGCGTTTGGGCGGGGGAAAAACTGTTTTTT,CARSVWAGEKLFF,TRBJ1-4,TRBV5-3,NA,NA